The next 21 T cell receptor beta chains were all read from a single sample in a study of blood T cell repertoires in COVID-19. Here immunoSEQ multiplex PCR was the method, and the copy in TCRdb shows in-frame clones only, minus some. The sample includes approximately 170,000 clones, roughly 80% of them seen just once. Sequencing was performed on peripheral blood. All receptors derive from a woman aged 50 to 60 with acute or convalescent COVID-19.

The chain joins TRBV12-3 or TRBV12-4 to TRBJ2-3, with a tentative D call TRBD2 (5 bases). The CDR3 length is 12 residues. Trimming removed 5 bases at V and 6 bases at J, with 9 bases between. CDR3 DNA sequence: TGTGCCAGCAGTGCCCAGCGGGATACGCAGTATTTT. Residues: CASSAQRDTQYF.

Concerning this clone itself: One junction end disagrees with the germline gene, perhaps due to a read error. The CDR3 region is CASSEGRSESYEQYF. The CDR3 nucleotides are TGTGCCAGCAGCGAAGGACGGAGCGAATCCTACGAGCAGTACTTC. J is TRBJ2-7 and V is TRBV6-1; D is unclear. Per the germline V gene, CDR1 is MNHNS and CDR2 is SASEGT. CDR3 size: 15 residues.

This chain links TRBV5-4 with TRBJ2-3; possibly TRBD2 for D (5 bases). Trimming took off 2 bases at V and 0 bases at J, with 13 bases between the two ends. CDR3 length: 16 residues. Germline assignment: CDR1 SGHNT and CDR2 YYREEE (reference sequence). The CDR3 DNA follows: TGTGCCAGCAGCTTTGGAGGAATTACTAGCACAGATACGCAGTATTTT. Residues: CASSFGGITSTDTQYF.

The V gene is TRBV28, the J gene TRBJ1-2, with 7 bases lining up with TRBD1. In germline, CDR1 is MDHEN, CDR2 SYDVKM. There are 20 residues in the CDR3. Unmatched junction bases numbered 16, after V lost 0 bases and J lost 0 bases. CDR3 loop: CASSLWSAPGQPKANYGYTF. Written as DNA, the CDR3 is TGTGCCAGCAGTTTATGGTCCGCGCCGGGACAGCCGAAAGCTAACTATGGCTACACCTTC.

V is TRBV6-6 and J is TRBJ1-5, with D possibly being TRBD1 (6 bases). The germline gives CDR1 MNHNY, CDR2 SVGAGI (reference sequence). V lost 5 bases to trimming and J lost 4 bases, with 18 bases between them. This CDR3 has 16 amino acids. This chain's CDR3 is CASSPSLVGQNQPQHF. In DNA form, the CDR3 reads TGTGCCAGCAGTCCCTCACTCGTGGGACAAAATCAGCCCCAGCATTTT.

The chain combines TRBV9 with TRBJ2-2; no clear D gene. The CDR3 has 13 amino acids. Between the trimmed V and J ends, which lost 3 bases and 6 bases, there was a span of 9 bases. Germline loops: CDR1 SGDLS, CDR2 YYNGEE. This chain's CDR3 is CASSDSTPGELFF. The CDR3 region has the DNA TGTGCCAGCAGCGACAGCACGCCCGGGGAGCTGTTTTTT.

This chain connects TRBV18 to TRBJ2-3; a possible D gene is TRBD1 (5 bases). Germline CDR1 is KGHSH and CDR2 is LQKENI. This CDR3 is built from 15 residues. Trimming removed 4 bases from V and 0 bases from J, with 11 bases in between. This CDR3 is CASSLQGASTDTQYF. As DNA, the CDR3 is TGTGCCAGCTCACTTCAGGGTGCTAGCACAGATACGCAGTATTTT.

The chain uses TRBV19 and TRBJ1-5, with D maybe TRBD1 (5 bases). The germline CDR1 and CDR2 sequences are LNHDA and SQIVND (reference sequence). CDR3 length equals 15 residues. With 10 bases removed from V and 4 bases from J, the gap between germline ends came to 20 bases. CDR3 sequence: CATTAQGGWNQPQHF. For the CDR3, the DNA is TGTGCCACAACCGCTCAGGGTGGGTGGAATCAGCCCCAGCATTTT.

The gene calls are TRBV25-1 and TRBJ1-6; maybe TRBD1 (5 bases). V gave up 7 bases and J gave up 5 bases, with 15 bases separating them. The CDR3 is 15 residues long. Germline V gene data show CDR1 as MGHDK and CDR2 as SYGVNS. CDR3: CASTFDRPDNSPLHF. The CDR3, as DNA: TGTGCCAGCACCTTCGACAGACCCGATAATTCACCCCTCCACTTT.

The J gene is TRBJ2-2, the V gene TRBV7-2; D is possibly TRBD1 (6 bases). Germline lookup yields CDR1 SGHTA and CDR2 FQGNSA. The CDR3 sequence is 14 residues long. V shed 3 bases and J shed 4 bases, with 9 bases lying between them. The CDR3 bases are TGTGCCAGCAGCTTCGACAGGCGCACCGGGGAGCTGTTTTTT. Amino acid sequence: CASSFDRRTGELFF.

The chain uses TRBV6-1 and TRBJ2-3, with 8 bases lining up with TRBD2. Trimming cost V 2 bases and J 2 bases; bases outside gene matches: 6. Germline CDR1 is MNHNS and CDR2 is SASEGT. The CDR3 totals 16 residues. CDR3 coding DNA: TGTGCCAGCAGTGAACGGCGGGGGGCTCCCACAGATACGCAGTATTTT. Encoded protein: CASSERRGAPTDTQYF.

This clone was observed a single time. The CDR3 DNA follows: TGTGCCAGTAGTGAAAGCACCAGGTCTTCCTACGAGCAGTACTTC. This encodes CASSESTRSSYEQYF. The chain has TRBV19 and TRBJ2-7; D is unclear. The CDR3 spans 15 residues. V shed 5 bases and J shed 1 base, with 15 bases lying between them. Germline values: CDR1 LNHDA, CDR2 SQIVND (reference sequence).

This clone was counted between two and nine times. The V call is TRBV6-5, the J call TRBJ1-4, with TRBD1 as a possible D gene (5 bases). This CDR3 is built from 13 residues. V was pared by 6 bases and J by 3 bases, with 8 bases between. Per the germline V gene, CDR1 is MNHEY and CDR2 is SVGAGI. The CDR3 DNA is TGTGCCAGCAGGGGGCAGGCTAATGAAAAACTGTTTTTT. Amino acids: CASRGQANEKLFF.

This clone showed up just once. The chain uses TRBV3-1 (or the pseudogene TRBV3-2) and TRBJ2-5; 8 bases line up with TRBD2. Germline V CDR1 and CDR2: LGHDT, YNNKEL (reference sequence). J gave up 4 bases and V 8 bases, and 6 bases lay outside the gene matches. This CDR3 contains 13 residues. CDR3 region: CASQGLGRETQYF. The CDR3 DNA reads TGTGCCAGCCAGGGACTAGGACGAGAGACCCAGTACTTC.

This clone showed up many times. The gene calls are TRBV30 and TRBJ2-1; 7 positions match TRBD1. This CDR3 comprises 15 residues. The ends lost 2 bases at V and 5 bases at J; junction bases unmatched: 9. Germline V gene sequence: CDR1 GTSNPN, CDR2 SVGIG (reference sequence). The CDR3 region is CAWSRGQSLDNEQFF. CDR3 DNA: TGTGCCTGGAGTAGGGGGCAGTCGTTGGACAATGAGCAGTTCTTC. Supplemented by reference TRBV30 and TRBJ2-1, the full variable domain reads SQTIHQWPATLVQPVGSPLSLECTVEGTSNPNLYWYRQAAGRGLQLLFYSVGIGQISSEVPQNLSASRPQDRQFILSSKKLLLSDSGFYLCAWSRGQSLDNEQFFGPGTRLTVL.

V gene TRBV6-5 combines with J gene TRBJ1-1; TRBD1 matches 7 bases. The CDR3 is 13 amino acids. Trimming at V came to 4 bases and at J to 4 bases, leaving 3 bases not matched to a gene. The germline V gene encodes CDR1 MNHEY and CDR2 SVGAGI. For the CDR3, the DNA is TGTGCCAGCAGTTTGACAGGGACCACTGAAGCTTTCTTT. It yields the protein CASSLTGTTEAFF.

The chain couples TRBV6-2 or TRBV6-3 to TRBJ2-3, with 7 nucleotides matching TRBD1. This CDR3 comprises 15 residues. Unmatched junction bases numbered 9, after V lost 5 bases and J lost 4 bases. Germline V lookup: CDR1 MNHEY, CDR2 SVGEGT. The CDR3 region is CASSPSGQASDTQYF. CDR3 sequence (DNA): TGTGCCAGCAGTCCATCTGGACAGGCCTCAGATACGCAGTATTTT.

The CDR3 spells CASSVAGTSGRYHQETQYF. In DNA, the CDR3 is TGTGCCAGCAGCGTAGCCGGGACTAGCGGGAGGTATCACCAAGAGACCCAGTACTTC. This chain links TRBV9 with TRBJ2-5; 15 bases agree with TRBD2. The germline V gene has CDR1 SGDLS and CDR2 YYNGEE. The CDR3 length is 19 residues. V gave up 0 bases and J gave up 0 bases; unmatched junction bases: 6.

This rearrangement joins TRBV5-4 to TRBJ2-1; no clear D gene. The V gene's germline CDR1 is SGHNT and CDR2 YYREEE (reference sequence). The length of the CDR3 is 13 residues. V shed 0 bases and J shed 6 bases, with 7 bases lying between them. Written as DNA, the CDR3 is TGTGCCAGCAGCTTGGTAGCAGTCAATGAGCAGTTCTTC. Its translation: CASSLVAVNEQFF.

A few counts support this clone. The V and J genes are TRBV19 and TRBJ2-7; no firm D call. V lost 0 bases, J lost 3 bases, and 12 bases lay in between. CDR3 size: 15 residues. Per the germline V gene, CDR1 is LNHDA and CDR2 is SQIVND (reference sequence). The CDR3 DNA is TGTGCCAGTAGTATAGAGGCTAGAGGATTCTACGAGCAGTACTTC. Translation gives CASSIEARGFYEQYF.

The chain carries TRBV9 and TRBJ1-2, with D unclear. Between the trimmed V and J ends, which lost 2 bases and 4 bases, there was a span of 12 bases. This CDR3 has 14 residues. Germline CDR1 SGDLS, CDR2 YYNGEE. CDR3 in amino acids: CASSVAGGLYGYTF. The CDR3 DNA reads as TGTGCCAGCAGCGTGGCCGGAGGTCTCTATGGCTACACCTTC. Full variable domain (remainder filled in from reference TRBV9 and TRBJ1-2): DSGVTQTPKHLITATGQRVTLRCSPRSGDLSVYWYQQSLDQGLQFLIQYYNGEERAKGNILERFSAQQFPDLHSELNLSSLELGDSALYFCASSVAGGLYGYTFGSGTRLTVV.